This T cell receptor beta chain was sequenced during a study of PD-1 blockade in classical Hodgkin lymphoma. The time point here: cycle 4 day 1 (C4D1), after 6 weeks of nivolumab. Every one of the patients relapsed after autologous stem cell transplantation (brentuximab vedotin exposure was variable). Patients showed best responses of complete response, partial response or progressive disease. Study-level results: Patients newly diagnosed and complete responders had comparable baseline diversity. Unlike CD8+ TCR diversity, which did not rise significantly by C4D1, CD4+ TCR diversity did.

Assay used: immunoSEQ multiplex PCR; TCRdb lists only in-frame clones, some missing. The table includes roughly 60,000 clones, approximately 90% detected once. Points on this clone: Its target is not known.

This CDR3 comprises 13 residues. In germline, CDR1 is MDHEN, CDR2 SYDVKM. V was pared by 4 bases and J by 2 bases, with 9 bases between. This clonotype was obtained from a human donor with classical Hodgkin lymphoma. The sample in question was peripheral blood mononuclear cells (PBMCs), obtained before the fourth cycle of nivolumab. This chain joins TRBV28 and TRBJ2-7; tentative D call: TRBD2 (5 bases). Written as DNA, the CDR3 is TGTGCCAGCAGTTCTCGAGGGACCTACGAGCAGTACTTC. Amino acid sequence: CASSSRGTYEQYF. Full variable domain (remainder filled in from reference TRBV28 and TRBJ2-7): DVKVTQSSRYLVKRTGEKVFLECVQDMDHENMFWYRQDPGLGLRLIYFSYDVKMKEKGDIPEGYSVSREKKERFSLILESASTNQTSMYLCASSSRGTYEQYFGPGTRLTVT.